These 4 T cell receptor beta chains came from one sample sequenced in a study of blood T cell repertoires in COVID-19. Clones were read by immunoSEQ multiplex PCR, and TCRdb kept only the in-frame ones, dropping some. The sample gives almost 400,000 clones, over 75% of which show up once; about 0.89% is in the top ten. Specimen: PBMCs or T cells enriched from blood (not recorded which). These receptors all come from a woman aged 25-40 years with acute COVID-19.

The V gene is TRBV5-1, the J gene TRBJ1-2, with D hard to call. CDR3 length: 14 residues. The V gene's germline CDR1 is SGHRS and CDR2 YFSETQ. V shed 2 bases and J shed 2 bases, with 10 bases lying between them. As DNA, the CDR3 is TGCGCCAGCAGCTTTACAGCGGGGAACTATGGCTACACCTTC. Translated, it gives CASSFTAGNYGYTF.

The chain carries TRBV28 and TRBJ2-1, with a tentative D call TRBD1 (5 bases). Trimming removed 3 bases at V and 6 bases at J, with 9 bases between. The CDR3 sequence is 13 residues long. In germline, CDR1 is MDHEN, CDR2 SYDVKM. The CDR3 region has the DNA TGTGCCAGCAGTTTTAAGGGGTTCAATGAGCAGTTCTTC. Its translation is CASSFKGFNEQFF.

The chain employs TRBV5-1 and TRBJ1-1; 11 bases map to TRBD1. The CDR3 totals 16 residues. V trimming: 4 bases; J trimming: 4 bases; junction bases outside the gene matches: 9. The germline CDR1 and CDR2 sequences are SGHRS and YFSETQ. CDR3 coding DNA: TGCGCCAGCAGCCCCCGGGCGGGGACAGGGGGCACTGAAGCTTTCTTT. This sequence encodes CASSPRAGTGGTEAFF.

This clone turned up a few times. The chain has TRBV5-6 and TRBJ2-7; D not certain. CDR3 length: 14 residues. The germline V gene encodes CDR1 SGHDT and CDR2 YYEEEE. Trimming pared 0 bases from V and 0 bases from J, leaving 7 bases between. The CDR3 here is CASSLAPGSYEQYF. CDR3 bases: TGTGCCAGCAGCTTGGCTCCGGGCTCCTACGAGCAGTACTTC. The variable domain in full, with the rest retrieved from reference TRBV5-6 and TRBJ2-7, is DAGVTQSPTHLIKTRGQQVTLRCSPKSGHDTVSWYQQALGQGPQFIFQYYEEEERQRGNFPDRFSGHQFPNYSSELNVNALLLGDSALYLCASSLAPGSYEQYFGPGTRLTVT.